The clone carrying this TCR beta chain is medium-sized in the sample. This specimen belongs to a study of CDR3 diversity in severe acne. TCRdb re-derived calls from the PCR reads in MiXCR, one entry per CDR3 protein. The sample yields over 70,000 distinct CDR3 sequences, around 50% seen once. This clonotype originated in a male donor in good health, without acne. The specimen was blood.

The CDR3 DNA reads TGTGCCATCAGAGCCGGGACTACAGATACGCAGTATTTT. It encodes CAIRAGTTDTQYF. V gene TRBV10-3 combines with J gene TRBJ2-3; weak D call: TRBD2 (6 bases). Trimming cost V 6 bases and J 3 bases, with 10 bases left between them. CDR3 length: 13 residues. Germline V gene data show CDR1 as ENHRY and CDR2 as SYGVKD.